Included here is one T cell receptor (beta chain) sequence, with context. This entry belongs to a study of blood T cell repertoires in COVID-19. Enrollees, 18 to 89 years old, lived in 24 US areas. Germline lookup yields CDR1 SGDLS and CDR2 YYNGEE. The CDR3 covers 16 residues. Germline trimming cut 4 bases from V and 0 bases from J; bases unmatched to any gene: 9. Clones were sequenced by immunoSEQ multiplex PCR, and TCRdb holds only the in-frame ones, with some missing. The sample contains about 300,000 clones, just over 85% of which appear only once. This chain links TRBV9 with TRBJ2-5; TRBD2 aligns across 7 bases. Sequenced material: PBMCs or T cells enriched from blood (not recorded which). The TCR was taken from a woman aged 18-30 years who had recovered from COVID-19. In DNA form, the CDR3 reads TGTGCCAGCAGCAGCGGGGCGCAGGTCCACCAAGAGACCCAGTACTTC. Its translation is CASSSGAQVHQETQYF.